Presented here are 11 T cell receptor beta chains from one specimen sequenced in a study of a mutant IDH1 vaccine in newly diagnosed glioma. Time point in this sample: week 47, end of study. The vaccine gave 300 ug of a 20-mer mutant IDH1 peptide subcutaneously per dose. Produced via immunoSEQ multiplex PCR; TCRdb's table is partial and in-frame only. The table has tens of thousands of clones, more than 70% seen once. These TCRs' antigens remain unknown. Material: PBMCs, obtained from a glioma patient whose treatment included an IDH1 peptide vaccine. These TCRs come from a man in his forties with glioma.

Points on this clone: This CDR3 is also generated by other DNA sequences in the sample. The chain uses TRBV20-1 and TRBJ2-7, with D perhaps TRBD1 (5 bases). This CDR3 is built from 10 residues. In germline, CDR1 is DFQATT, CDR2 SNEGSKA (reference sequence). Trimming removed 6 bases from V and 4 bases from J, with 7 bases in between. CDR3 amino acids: CSARVYEQYV. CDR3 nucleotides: TGCAGTGCCAGGGTTTACGAGCAGTACGTC.

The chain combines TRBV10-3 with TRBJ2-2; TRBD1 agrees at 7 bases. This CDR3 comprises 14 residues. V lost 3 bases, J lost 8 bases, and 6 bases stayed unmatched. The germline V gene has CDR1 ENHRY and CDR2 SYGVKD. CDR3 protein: CAISDPTGKGELFF. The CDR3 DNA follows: TGTGCCATCAGTGACCCGACAGGGAAAGGGGAGCTGTTTTTT.

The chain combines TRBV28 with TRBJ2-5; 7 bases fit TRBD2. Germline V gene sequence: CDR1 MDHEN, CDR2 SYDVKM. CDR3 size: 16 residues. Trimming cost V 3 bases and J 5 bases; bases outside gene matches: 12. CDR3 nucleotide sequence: TGTGCCAGCAGTTTCCCCAACCCGGGGGGTATGGAGACCCAGTACTTC. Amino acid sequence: CASSFPNPGGMETQYF.

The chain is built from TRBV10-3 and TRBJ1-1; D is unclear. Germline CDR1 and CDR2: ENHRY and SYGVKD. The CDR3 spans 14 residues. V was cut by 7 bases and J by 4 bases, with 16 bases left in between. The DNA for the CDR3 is TGTGCCATCATCACCTCCGGGGAAGGCACTGAAGCTTTCTTT. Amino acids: CAIITSGEGTEAFF.

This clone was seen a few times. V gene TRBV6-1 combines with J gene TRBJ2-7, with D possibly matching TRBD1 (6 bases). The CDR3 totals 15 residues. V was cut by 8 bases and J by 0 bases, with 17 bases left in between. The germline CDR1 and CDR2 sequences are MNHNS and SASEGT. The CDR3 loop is CASGKDSPPSYEQYV. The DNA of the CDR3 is TGTGCCAGCGGTAAGGACAGTCCACCCTCCTACGAGCAGTACGTC.

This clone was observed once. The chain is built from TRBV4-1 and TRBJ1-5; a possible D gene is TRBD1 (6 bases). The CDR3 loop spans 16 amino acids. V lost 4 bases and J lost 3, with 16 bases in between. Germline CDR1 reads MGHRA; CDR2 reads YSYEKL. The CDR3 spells CASSLRYRVYNQPQHF. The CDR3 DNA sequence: TGCGCCAGCAGCCTACGTTACAGGGTTTACAATCAGCCCCAGCATTTT.

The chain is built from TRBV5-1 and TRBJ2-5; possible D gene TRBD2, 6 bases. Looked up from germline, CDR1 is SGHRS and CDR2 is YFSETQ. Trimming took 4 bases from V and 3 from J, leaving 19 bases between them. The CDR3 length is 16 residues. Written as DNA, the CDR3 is TGCGCCAGCAGCCTGGGGGGAGGAGGGAAGGAAGAGACCCAGTACTTC. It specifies CASSLGGGGKEETQYF.

The CDR3 coding sequence is TGCGCCAGCAGCCAAGCGCCACAGGGAAGGAGCAATCAGCCCCAGCATTTT. Translation: CASSQAPQGRSNQPQHF. The chain links TRBV4-1 to TRBJ1-5, with a possible D match to TRBD1 (6 bases). CDR1 and CDR2 from the germline V gene are MGHRA and YSYEKL. The CDR3 runs 17 residues. V gave up 1 base and J gave up 1 base, with 14 bases separating them.

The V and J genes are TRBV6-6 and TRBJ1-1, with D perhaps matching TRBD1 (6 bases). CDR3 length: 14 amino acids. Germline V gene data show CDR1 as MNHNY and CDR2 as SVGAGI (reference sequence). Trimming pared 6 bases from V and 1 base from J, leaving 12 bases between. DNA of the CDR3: TGTGCCAGCAGCCGGACAGAGTGGAACACTGAAGCTTTCTTT. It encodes CASSRTEWNTEAFF.

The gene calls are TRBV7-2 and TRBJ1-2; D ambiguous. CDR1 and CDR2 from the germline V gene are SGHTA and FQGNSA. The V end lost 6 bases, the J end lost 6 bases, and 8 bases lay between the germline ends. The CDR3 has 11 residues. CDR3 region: CASRTPHGYTF. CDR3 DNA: TGTGCCAGCAGGACTCCCCATGGCTACACCTTC.

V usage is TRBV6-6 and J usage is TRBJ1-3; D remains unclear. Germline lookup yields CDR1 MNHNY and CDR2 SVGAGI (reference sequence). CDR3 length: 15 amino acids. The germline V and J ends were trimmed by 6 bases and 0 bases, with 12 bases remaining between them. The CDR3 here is CASSSGLFSGNTIYF. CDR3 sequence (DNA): TGTGCCAGCAGCAGCGGACTGTTCTCTGGAAACACCATATATTTT.